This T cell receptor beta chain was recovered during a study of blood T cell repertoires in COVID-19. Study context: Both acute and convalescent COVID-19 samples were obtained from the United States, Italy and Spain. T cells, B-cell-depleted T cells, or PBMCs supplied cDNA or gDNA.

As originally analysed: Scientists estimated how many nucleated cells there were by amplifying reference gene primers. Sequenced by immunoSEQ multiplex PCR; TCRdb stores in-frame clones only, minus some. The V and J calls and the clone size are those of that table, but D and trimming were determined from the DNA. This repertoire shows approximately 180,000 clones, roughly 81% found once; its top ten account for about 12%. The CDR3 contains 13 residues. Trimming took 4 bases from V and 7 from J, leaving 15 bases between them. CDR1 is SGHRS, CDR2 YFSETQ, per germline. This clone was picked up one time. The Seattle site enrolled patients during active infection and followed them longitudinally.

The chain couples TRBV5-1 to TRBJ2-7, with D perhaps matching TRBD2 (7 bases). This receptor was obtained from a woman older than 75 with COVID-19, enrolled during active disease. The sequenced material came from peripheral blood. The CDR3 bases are TGCGCCAGCAGCGGGGGGGCAGGGAGAGAGCAGTACTTC. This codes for CASSGGAGREQYF.